Given below is one T cell receptor (beta chain) in context. Its antigen is unidentified. These data belong to a study of blood T cells in healthy people across ages. Study in general: The template switching approach captured approximately one barcoded beta molecule for every two T cells.

The CDR3 has 14 amino acids. Trimming stripped 5 bases from V and 5 bases from J, with 15 bases between. Germline V gene data show CDR1 as SNHLY and CDR2 as FYNNEI. In each sample, at least 7 million PBMCs were isolated. Study outcomes and limitations: There was a strong correlation between TCR beta diversity and naive T cell percentage.

A J-beta primer mix and a sample-barcoded 5' primer were used in a second PCR of roughly 6 to 12 cycles. A template-switch adaptor that had 12 random nucleotides put a tag on each cDNA molecule. TCRdb reanalysed the 5' RACE reads using MiXCR and keeps one entry per CDR3 protein. The table lists about 760,000 distinct CDR3 sequences, more than 50% of them singletons. Sequenced: blood. This TCR derives from a man aged 40-55 years in good health. The chain employs TRBV2 and TRBJ2-5; perhaps TRBD1 as D (5 bases). The CDR3 DNA follows: TGTGCCAGCAGTAGGAGACAGAAAGTGGAGACCCAGTACTTC. Residues: CASSRRQKVETQYF.